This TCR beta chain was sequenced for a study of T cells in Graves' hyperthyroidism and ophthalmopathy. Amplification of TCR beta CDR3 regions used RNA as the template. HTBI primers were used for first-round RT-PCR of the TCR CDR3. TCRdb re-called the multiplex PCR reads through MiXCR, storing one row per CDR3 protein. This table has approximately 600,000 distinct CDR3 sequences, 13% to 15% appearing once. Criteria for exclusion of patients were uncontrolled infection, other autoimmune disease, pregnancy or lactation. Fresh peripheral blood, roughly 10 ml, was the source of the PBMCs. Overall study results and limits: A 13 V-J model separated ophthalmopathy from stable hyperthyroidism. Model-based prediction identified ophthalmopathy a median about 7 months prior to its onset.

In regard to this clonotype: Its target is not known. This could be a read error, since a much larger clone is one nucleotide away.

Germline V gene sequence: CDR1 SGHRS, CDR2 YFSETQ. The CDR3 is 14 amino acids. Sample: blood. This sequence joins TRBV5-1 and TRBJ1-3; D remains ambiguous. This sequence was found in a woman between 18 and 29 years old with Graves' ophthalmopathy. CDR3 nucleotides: TGCGCCACCAGCTTGGCCGGCAGAGGAAACACCATATATTTT. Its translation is CATSLAGRGNTIYF.